This passage covers 22 T cell receptor beta chains from one sample sequenced in a study of shared clonotypes between healthy human individuals. TCRdb's table, derived via immunoSEQ multiplex PCR, lists solely in-frame clones and lacks some. The sample shows millions of clones, around nine tenths of them seen only once. Sequences were obtained from naive CD4+ T cells sorted from blood. As for subset: CD45RA+ positively selected. The origin of the receptors is a man between 18 and 35 years old in good health.

On this clone itself: The same CDR3 can be traced to other DNA sequences in this sample. The chain carries TRBV2 and TRBJ2-7, with D uncertain. V was shortened by 7 bases and J by 0 bases, with 4 bases between the two germline ends. Germline V gene data show CDR1 as SNHLY and CDR2 as FYNNEI. CDR3 size: 11 residues. The CDR3 nucleotides read TGTGCCAGCACAGGCTCCTACGAGCAGTACTTC. Translation: CASTGSYEQYF.

V and J are TRBV5-4 and TRBJ2-2, with TRBD2 identical over 7 bases. Germline values: CDR1 SGHNT, CDR2 YYREEE (reference sequence). The ends lost 3 bases at V and 2 bases at J; junction bases unmatched: 4. The CDR3 is 15 residues long. The CDR3 DNA is TGTGCCAGCAGCTGGGGAGGGACTAACACCGGGGAGCTGTTTTTT. It translates to CASSWGGTNTGELFF.

The genes are TRBV7-3 and TRBJ1-6; TRBD1 matches at 9 bases. Trimming removed 5 bases from V and 9 bases from J; junction bases left unmatched: 5. The CDR3 is made up of 14 amino acids. Germline-derived CDR1 and CDR2 are SGHTA and FQGTGA. The CDR3 region has the DNA TGTGCCAGCAGCACCGGGACAGGGCCTTCACCCCTCCACTTT. Protein product: CASSTGTGPSPLHF.

V and J are TRBV28 and TRBJ2-7; tentative D call: TRBD1 (6 bases). The CDR3 sequence is 13 residues long. V lost 1 base and J lost 6, with 10 bases in between. From germline, CDR1 is MDHEN and CDR2 SYDVKM. The CDR3 reads CASSLSQGFEQYF. The CDR3 DNA is TGTGCCAGCAGTTTATCCCAGGGGTTCGAGCAGTACTTC.

This clone has a single count. The CDR3 loop is CASSPGTSGSVEQFF. CDR3 DNA sequence: TGCGCCAGCAGCCCAGGGACTAGCGGGAGTGTTGAGCAGTTCTTC. The chain couples TRBV5-1 to TRBJ2-1; 14 positions match TRBD2. Germline CDR1 reads SGHRS; CDR2 reads YFSETQ. The CDR3 is 15 residues long. Trimming removed 4 bases from V and 9 bases from J; junction bases left unmatched: 6.

As DNA, the CDR3 is TGTGCCAGCAGCAAATCCAGGGACTCCTCCTACGAGCAGTACTTC. Translated, it gives CASSKSRDSSYEQYF. V is TRBV7-2 and J is TRBJ2-7; D is perhaps TRBD2 (6 bases). The germline V gene has CDR1 SGHTA and CDR2 FQGNSA. V lost 5 bases and J lost 0, with 14 bases in between. This CDR3 has 15 residues.

The chain links TRBV30 to TRBJ1-1; D not resolved. Germline values: CDR1 GTSNPN, CDR2 SVGIG (reference sequence). V lost 5 bases, J lost 3 bases, and 13 bases lay in between. CDR3 length: 13 amino acids. DNA of the CDR3: TGTGCCTGGGTGGCCCCGCCCGACACTGAAGCTTTCTTT. Residues: CAWVAPPDTEAFF.

The chain joins TRBV25-1 to TRBJ2-1, with TRBD2 matching 14 bases. Looked up from germline, CDR1 is MGHDK and CDR2 is SYGVNS. The ends lost 3 bases at V and 6 bases at J; junction bases unmatched: 10. This CDR3 has 18 amino acids. Here the CDR3 reads CASSDLPSTSGRVNEQFF. DNA of the CDR3: TGTGCCAGCAGTGATCTCCCCTCGACTAGCGGGAGGGTCAATGAGCAGTTCTTC.

About this clone: Other DNA sequences within the sample encode an identical CDR3. The rearrangement joins TRBV9 to TRBJ2-1, with 8 bases that match TRBD2. Germline loops: CDR1 SGDLS, CDR2 YYNGEE. J lost 4 bases, V lost 1 base, and 1 base had no gene match. The CDR3 length is 14 residues. CDR3 sequence (DNA): TGTGCCAGCAGCGTAACTAGCGGTTACAATGAGCAGTTCTTC. Translated: CASSVTSGYNEQFF.

This clone was seen once. The same CDR3 also results from other DNA sequences found in this sample. The J gene is TRBJ2-7, the V gene TRBV6-6, with 7 bases matching TRBD2. V lost 2 bases, J lost 5 bases, and 6 bases stayed unmatched. This CDR3 is 14 amino acids long. Germline V gives CDR1 MNHNY, CDR2 SVGAGI (reference sequence). CDR3 sequence (DNA): TGTGCCAGCAGTTACGGCGCGGGAGTTCACGAGCAGTACTTC. This codes for CASSYGAGVHEQYF.

The CDR3 region has the DNA TGCGCCAGCAGCTCAGAGGGGGGGAGCAATCAGCCCCAGCATTTT. This translates into CASSSEGGSNQPQHF. The chain uses TRBV4-1 and TRBJ1-5; a possible D gene is TRBD1 (6 bases). The V and J ends lost 5 bases and 1 base respectively, with 12 bases between them. Germline V gives CDR1 MGHRA, CDR2 YSYEKL. The CDR3 consists of 15 residues.

The chain carries TRBV21-1 and TRBJ2-4; the DNA was not used to check the table's D call, TRBD1. TRBV21-1 is a known pseudogene. The CDR3 contains 17 residues. The CDR3 bases are TGTGCCAGCAGCAAAGGAGGACAGGACCTAGCCAAAAACATTCAGTACTTC. Protein sequence: CASSKGGQDLAKNIQYF.

The rearrangement joins TRBV5-6 to TRBJ1-4; D uncertain. The CDR3 extends over 14 amino acids. The germline V gene encodes CDR1 SGHDT and CDR2 YYEEEE. The ends were cut back, 2 bases at V and 5 bases at J, with 10 bases in the middle. This CDR3 reads CASSFGSYNEKLFF. CDR3 sequence (DNA): TGTGCCAGCAGCTTTGGCTCGTACAATGAAAAACTGTTTTTT.

This chain links TRBV10-3 with TRBJ2-5, with D tentatively TRBD1 (6 bases). The V and J ends lost 3 bases and 1 base respectively, with 15 bases between them. CDR3 length: 16 residues. Per germline, CDR1 ENHRY and CDR2 SYGVKD. In DNA, the CDR3 is TGTGCCATCAGTGATTGGGGCCTGGGGGCCCAAGAGACCCAGTACTTC. Residues: CAISDWGLGAQETQYF.

The chain links TRBV9 to TRBJ2-3; D is ambiguous. The germline V gene encodes CDR1 SGDLS and CDR2 YYNGEE. CDR3 size: 15 residues. V dropped 4 bases and J dropped 1 base, with 13 bases sitting between them. CDR3 loop: CASSPLGRGTDTQYF. The CDR3, as DNA: TGTGCCAGCAGCCCCTTAGGACGAGGCACAGATACGCAGTATTTT. Full variable domain (outside the CDR3, taken from reference TRBV9 and TRBJ2-3): DSGVTQTPKHLITATGQRVTLRCSPRSGDLSVYWYQQSLDQGLQFLIQYYNGEERAKGNILERFSAQQFPDLHSELNLSSLELGDSALYFCASSPLGRGTDTQYFGPGTRLTVL.

This chain uses TRBV28 with TRBJ1-4, with 10 positions matching TRBD1. J was trimmed by 7 bases and V by 8 bases; bases with no gene match: 4. This CDR3 is built from 13 residues. Germline values: CDR1 MDHEN, CDR2 SYDVKM. Written as DNA, the CDR3 is TGTGCCAGCCAGACAGGGGGCCCTGAAAAACTGTTTTTT. Translation: CASQTGGPEKLFF. Together with reference TRBV28 and TRBJ1-4, the CDR3 gives the full variable domain: DVKVTQSSRYLVKRTGEKVFLECVQDMDHENMFWYRQDPGLGLRLIYFSYDVKMKEKGDIPEGYSVSREKKERFSLILESASTNQTSMYLCASQTGGPEKLFFGSGTQLSVL.

The chain couples TRBV7-2 to TRBJ1-2; possibly TRBD1 for D (5 bases). This CDR3 contains 13 residues. Trimming removed 5 bases at V and 5 bases at J, with 12 bases between. Germline-derived CDR1 and CDR2 are SGHTA and FQGNSA. DNA for the CDR3: TGTGCCAGCAGCGGGACCGCTCGGTATGGCTACACCTTC. The encoded protein is CASSGTARYGYTF.

CDR3 sequence: CATSREPVYEQYF. CDR3 in DNA: TGTGCCACCAGCAGAGAACCGGTGTACGAGCAGTACTTC. The chain has TRBV15 and TRBJ2-7; D remains ambiguous. This CDR3 region has 13 residues. Per germline, CDR1 LNHNV and CDR2 YYDKDF (reference sequence). The V end lost 0 bases, the J end lost 4 bases, and 7 bases lay between the germline ends.

The genes are TRBV7-9 and TRBJ2-5; D is unresolved. V lost 8 bases and J lost 0, with 10 bases in between. CDR3 length equals 13 residues. Germline CDR1 and CDR2: SEHNR and FQNEAQ (reference sequence). The CDR3 reads CASVTVYQETQYF. The DNA of the CDR3 is TGTGCCAGCGTAACTGTATACCAAGAGACCCAGTACTTC.

The chain combines TRBV15 with TRBJ2-5; 8 nucleotides line up with TRBD2. The CDR3 is 16 amino acids. The junction had 9 bases not matched to a gene; V was cut back by 4 bases and J by 2 bases. Germline-derived CDR1 and CDR2 are LNHNV and YYDKDF (reference sequence). CDR3 loop: CATSTGLANKQETQYF. DNA of the CDR3: TGTGCCACCAGCACCGGACTAGCCAACAAACAAGAGACCCAGTACTTC.

On this clone: Other DNA sequences in this specimen translate into the identical CDR3. The gene calls are TRBV6-5 and TRBJ2-3; D remains unclear. The CDR3 consists of 12 residues. V dropped 7 bases and J dropped 0 bases, with 5 bases sitting between them. Germline V gene data show CDR1 as MNHEY and CDR2 as SVGAGI. CDR3 nucleotides: TGTGCCAGCACCGGAAGCACAGATACGCAGTATTTT. Translated, it gives CASTGSTDTQYF.

V usage is TRBV6-7 and J usage is TRBJ2-1; D gene unclear. TRBV6-7 is an ORF, with its function uncertain. The CDR3 length is 17 residues. V was pared by 0 bases and J by 5 bases, with 17 bases between. The DNA for the CDR3 is TGTGCCAGCAGTTACTCGAACCCCCTAAACGGACACAATGAGCAGTTCTTC. Translated, it gives CASSYSNPLNGHNEQFF.